The 26 T cell receptor beta chains below come from one sample, sequenced in a study of blood T cell repertoires in COVID-19. The protocol was immunoSEQ multiplex PCR, while the TCRdb copy is restricted to in-frame clones and leaves out a portion. The data hold 300,000 to 400,000 clones, with around 92% observed a single time. What was sequenced was peripheral blood. The receptors were sampled from a young woman with COVID-19, enrolled during active disease.

The V call is TRBV4-3, the J call TRBJ2-2, with a possible D match to TRBD2 (6 bases). There are 18 residues in the CDR3. Between the trimmed V and J ends, which lost 3 bases and 5 bases, there was a span of 22 bases. Germline values: CDR1 LGHNA, CDR2 YSLEER. The CDR3 nucleotides are TGCGCCAGCAGCCAGGAAGACCGGGACCCCGCGGGGACCGGGGAGCTGTTTTTT. As protein: CASSQEDRDPAGTGELFF.

This chain links TRBV12-3 or TRBV12-4 with TRBJ2-1; 7 nucleotides line up with TRBD2. Trimming cost V 3 bases and J 13 bases; bases outside gene matches: 6. The CDR3 has 12 amino acids. CDR3 residues: CASSFPSGAQFF. The CDR3, as DNA: TGTGCCAGCAGTTTTCCTAGCGGAGCCCAGTTCTTC.

J is TRBJ2-2 and V is TRBV5-1, with a possible D match to TRBD1 (5 bases). V gave up 2 bases and J gave up 4 bases, with 15 bases separating them. This CDR3 comprises 16 residues. Germline V gene data show CDR1 as SGHRS and CDR2 as YFSETQ. The CDR3: CASSFDSGSRTGELFF. The DNA for the CDR3 is TGCGCCAGCAGCTTCGACTCAGGGTCTCGCACCGGGGAGCTGTTTTTT. Full variable domain (rest looked up from reference TRBV5-1 and TRBJ2-2): KAGVTQTPRYLIKTRGQQVTLSCSPISGHRSVSWYQQTPGQGLQFLFEYFSETQRNKGNFPGRFSGRQFSNSRSEMNVSTLELGDSALYLCASSFDSGSRTGELFFGEGSRLTVL.

The chain links TRBV2 to TRBJ1-1, with D possibly being TRBD1 (5 bases). Trimming removed 5 bases from V and 3 bases from J, with 16 bases in between. Looked up from germline, CDR1 is SNHLY and CDR2 is FYNNEI. The CDR3 is 15 amino acids. This CDR3 reads CASSPPGGGDTEAFF. The CDR3, as DNA: TGTGCCAGCAGTCCACCGGGTGGGGGGGACACTGAAGCTTTCTTT.

The V gene is TRBV27, the J gene TRBJ2-2, with 10 nucleotides matching TRBD1. Trimming removed 6 bases from V and 4 bases from J; junction bases left unmatched: 2. Per the germline V gene, CDR1 is MNHEY and CDR2 is SMNVEV (reference sequence). CDR3 length equals 14 residues. CDR3 sequence (DNA): TGTGCCAGCAGGTGGACAGGGGGCACCGGGGAGCTGTTTTTT. Residues: CASRWTGGTGELFF.

This chain links TRBV28 with TRBJ1-5; no reliable D call. V was clipped by 3 bases and J by 6 bases, with 6 bases between them. Germline assignment: CDR1 MDHEN and CDR2 SYDVKM. The CDR3 consists of 12 residues. CDR3 DNA: TGTGCCAGCAGTTTTGGGAGTCAGCCCCAGCATTTT. Encoded protein: CASSFGSQPQHF.

This clone was detected only a few times. The chain recombines TRBV21-1 with TRBJ2-5; the listed D gene, TRBD2, was not tested against the DNA. TRBV21-1 constitutes a pseudogene. The CDR3 is 16 amino acids. The CDR3 bases are TGTGCCAGCAGCACCCCGAGGACTAGCGGCAGACGGACCCAGTACTTC. Its translation is CASSTPRTSGRRTQYF.

The genes are TRBV3-1 (or the pseudogene TRBV3-2) and TRBJ1-2; D is unclear. The CDR3 spans 13 residues. V was trimmed by 1 base and J by 8 bases, leaving 11 bases between them. Germline V gives CDR1 LGHDT, CDR2 YNNKEL (reference sequence). CDR3 bases: TGTGCCAGCAGCCAAGGGATAGCAATCGGCTACACCTTC. It translates to CASSQGIAIGYTF.

This clone was seen once. The J gene is TRBJ2-7, the V gene TRBV19; 8 nucleotides align to TRBD1. Germline values: CDR1 LNHDA, CDR2 SQIVND (reference sequence). V dropped 4 bases and J dropped 3; count of bases not matched to a gene: 2. The CDR3 has 13 amino acids. CDR3 residues: CASSSGQGYEQYV. The DNA for the CDR3 is TGTGCCAGTAGTAGCGGACAGGGCTACGAGCAGTACGTC.

The V call is TRBV28, the J call TRBJ2-7, with TRBD2 matching over 7 bases. V was clipped by 3 bases and J by 3 bases; unmatched bases: 17. The CDR3 is made up of 18 amino acids. Germline V CDR1 and CDR2: MDHEN, SYDVKM. CDR3 sequence: CASSLMFTTLGGGYEQYF. The CDR3 DNA reads as TGTGCCAGCAGTTTGATGTTCACCACCTTGGGGGGGGGCTACGAGCAGTACTTC.

This clone was detected once. This sequence joins TRBV6-1 and TRBJ1-6; TRBD1 might be the D (6 bases). The length of the CDR3 is 15 residues. V lost 5 bases to trimming and J lost 5 bases, with 13 bases between them. Germline V gene lookup returns CDR1 MNHNS and CDR2 SASEGT. CDR3 loop: CASSRQGQDNSPLHF. CDR3 in DNA: TGTGCCAGCAGTCGGCAGGGACAAGATAATTCACCCCTCCACTTT.

The rearrangement joins TRBV27 to TRBJ2-7; D call uncertain. The germline gives CDR1 MNHEY, CDR2 SMNVEV (reference sequence). This CDR3 is 15 amino acids long. Trimming stripped 2 bases from V and 2 bases from J, with 13 bases between. DNA of the CDR3: TGTGCCAGCAGTTTAAGCCCCCCCGGAGCCTACGAGCAGTACTTC. Its translation: CASSLSPPGAYEQYF.

V usage is TRBV5-1 and J usage is TRBJ2-7, with D hard to call. V gave up 0 bases and J gave up 7 bases, with 8 bases separating them. CDR3 size: 12 residues. The V gene's germline CDR1 is SGHRS and CDR2 YFSETQ. The CDR3 protein is CASSLGGREQYF. The CDR3 DNA reads as TGCGCCAGCAGCTTGGGTGGCAGGGAGCAGTACTTC. Combining the CDR3 with reference TRBV5-1 and TRBJ2-7 gives the whole variable domain KAGVTQTPRYLIKTRGQQVTLSCSPISGHRSVSWYQQTPGQGLQFLFEYFSETQRNKGNFPGRFSGRQFSNSRSEMNVSTLELGDSALYLCASSLGGREQYFGPGTRLTVT.

The chain recombines TRBV29-1 with TRBJ1-1; unclear D gene. There are 14 residues in the CDR3. Germline V gene data show CDR1 as SQVTM and CDR2 as ANQGSEA. Trimming pared 5 bases from V and 4 bases from J, leaving 17 bases between. The CDR3 sequence: CSVNPWARGTEAFF. The CDR3 DNA follows: TGCAGCGTTAACCCCTGGGCCCGGGGCACTGAAGCTTTCTTT.

This chain joins TRBV28 and TRBJ2-7; maybe TRBD2 (7 bases). CDR3 size: 15 residues. Germline V lookup: CDR1 MDHEN, CDR2 SYDVKM. V gave up 10 bases and J gave up 6 bases, with 25 bases separating them. CDR3 amino acids: CATDRGGAGAGEQYF. In DNA form, the CDR3 reads TGTGCCACCGACCGTGGGGGGGCAGGGGCGGGCGAGCAGTACTTC.

The rearrangement joins TRBV11-2 to TRBJ1-3; D is unclear. Trimming shortened V by 0 bases and J by 10 bases, and 7 bases separated the two germline ends. The germline gives CDR1 SGHAT, CDR2 FQNNGV. The CDR3 is made up of 12 amino acids. This CDR3 reads CASSLEGRTIYF. The CDR3 nucleotides read TGTGCCAGCAGCTTAGAGGGCAGGACCATATATTTT.

V gene TRBV7-8 combines with J gene TRBJ2-2; 14 nucleotides agree with TRBD2. V shed 5 bases and J 4 bases; nucleotides not matched to a gene: 6. Germline V gene data show CDR1 as SGHVS and CDR2 as FQNEAQ. The CDR3 has 17 amino acids. The CDR3 DNA reads TGTGCCAGCAGCCCCCAAGGACTAGCGGGAGGCACCGGGGAGCTGTTTTTT. Translating it yields CASSPQGLAGGTGELFF.

This clone was observed a single time. This chain connects TRBV7-2 to TRBJ2-3; D not certain. This CDR3 spans 13 amino acids. Germline V lookup: CDR1 SGHTA, CDR2 FQGNSA. Trimming shortened V by 3 bases and J by 6 bases, and 10 bases separated the two germline ends. CDR3 sequence reads: CASSFGPRDTQYF. The CDR3 bases are TGTGCCAGCAGCTTTGGGCCCCGGGATACGCAGTATTTT.

This chain links TRBV24-1 with TRBJ2-2; 10 positions match TRBD2. This CDR3 contains 16 residues. Trimming removed 7 bases from V and 0 bases from J; junction bases left unmatched: 4. Germline CDR1 is KGHDR and CDR2 is SFDVKD. The CDR3 loop reads CATSELAGPNTGELFF. CDR3 sequence (DNA): TGTGCCACCAGCGAACTAGCGGGGCCGAACACCGGGGAGCTGTTTTTT.

The chain has TRBV3-1 (or the pseudogene TRBV3-2) and TRBJ2-2; D gene ambiguous. The CDR3 spans 14 residues. The V end was cut by 1 base, the J end by 7 bases, with 10 bases between. Per germline, CDR1 LGHDT and CDR2 YNNKEL (reference sequence). CDR3 amino acids: CASSQVRYSGELFF. The DNA of the CDR3 is TGTGCCAGCAGCCAAGTCCGTTATAGCGGGGAGCTGTTTTTT.

The chain uses TRBV4-3 and TRBJ1-1, with D perhaps matching TRBD1 (5 bases). Deletions cut 4 bases from V and 6 bases from J, with 15 bases between. Germline V gene lookup returns CDR1 LGHNA and CDR2 YSLEER. The CDR3 sequence is 14 residues long. CDR3 residues: CASSRGGTGAEAFF. The CDR3 coding sequence is TGCGCCAGCAGCCGGGGGGGAACGGGGGCTGAAGCTTTCTTT.

This clone showed up just once. V is TRBV11-2 and J is TRBJ2-7; no definite D call. V shed 0 bases and J shed 6 bases, with 12 bases lying between them. This CDR3 has 14 amino acids. The germline gives CDR1 SGHAT, CDR2 FQNNGV. The CDR3 DNA sequence: TGTGCCAGCAGCTTAGAATCGGCGGCCTCCGAGCAGTACGTC. This translates into CASSLESAASEQYV.

The J gene is TRBJ1-6, the V gene TRBV2; TRBD1 matches at 7 bases. The CDR3 extends over 15 amino acids. The ends lost 2 bases at V and 9 bases at J; junction bases unmatched: 7. Per germline, CDR1 SNHLY and CDR2 FYNNEI. CDR3 in amino acids: CASSERDRVISPLHF. CDR3 bases: TGTGCCAGCAGTGAACGAGACAGGGTAATTTCACCCCTCCACTTT.

The chain uses TRBV19 and TRBJ2-1, with 9 nucleotides matching TRBD2. Germline CDR1 LNHDA, CDR2 SQIVND (reference sequence). J lost 8 bases, V lost 7 bases, and 6 bases had no gene match. The CDR3 runs to 13 residues. The CDR3 region is CASIRAGGHEQFF. DNA of the CDR3: TGTGCCAGTATCCGAGCGGGGGGTCATGAGCAGTTCTTC.

The sample holds a few counts of this clone. V and J are TRBV18 and TRBJ1-3; no firm D call. The germline gives CDR1 KGHSH, CDR2 LQKENI. The length of the CDR3 is 16 residues. V gave up 4 bases and J gave up 4 bases, with 17 bases separating them. The CDR3 DNA sequence: TGTGCCAGCTCACTCGGAGATGTTATTGCGGGAAACACCATATATTTT. The encoded protein is CASSLGDVIAGNTIYF.

The chain employs TRBV7-2 and TRBJ2-7; 7 positions agree with TRBD1. Per the germline V gene, CDR1 is SGHTA and CDR2 is FQGNSA. CDR3 size: 15 residues. V was pared by 7 bases and J by 2 bases, with 11 bases of the junction left unmatched. CDR3 loop: CASTRPGQTTYEQYF. DNA of the CDR3: TGTGCCAGCACAAGACCGGGACAGACTACCTACGAGCAGTACTTC. Drawing the rest from reference TRBV7-2 and TRBJ2-7, the complete variable domain is GAGVSQSPSNKVTEKGKDVELRCDPISGHTALYWYRQSLGQGLEFLIYFQGNSAPDKSGLPSDRFSAERTGGSVSTLTIQRTQQEDSAVYLCASTRPGQTTYEQYFGPGTRLTVT.